The entry below gives a single T cell receptor beta chain sequence along with its context. The antigen remains unidentified. Measured with immunoSEQ multiplex PCR; TCRdb has only the in-frame clones, and not every one. The sample holds around 29,000 clones, roughly 90% seen once. In germline, CDR1 is MGHRA, CDR2 YSYEKL. The CDR3 covers 17 residues. V dropped 4 bases and J dropped 3 bases, with 18 bases sitting between them. These data come from a study of T cells in localized non-small cell lung cancer. Study results and limitations: A single tumor region was sequenced, leaving heterogeneity possible. Longer overall survival accompanied higher blood T cell density. Adjacent lung was found to contain a median approximately 60 of the top 100 tumor clones. Uninvolved adjacent lung showed the highest T cell clonality, exceeding tumor.

The rearrangement links TRBV4-1 to TRBJ1-4; maybe TRBD1 (5 bases). The sequence derives from a female donor over 55 with stage I lung adenocarcinoma. The sequencing here drew on peripheral blood, taken before any cancer treatment. CDR3 coding DNA: TGCGCCAGCAGCCCACCACCTTGGGGGGAAGCTAATGAAAAACTGTTTTTT. It is translated as CASSPPPWGEANEKLFF.